This T cell receptor beta chain stems from a study of blood T cell repertoires in COVID-19. As for the study in general: The United States, Italy and Spain were the sources of the acute and convalescent COVID-19 samples. T cells, B-cell-depleted T cells, or PBMCs provided the cDNA or gDNA that served as material.

CDR1 MNHEY and CDR2 SMNVEV come from the germline V gene (reference sequence). This CDR3 is 14 amino acids long. V shed 5 bases and J shed 0 bases, with 9 bases lying between them. Original processing notes: Amplifying reference gene primers gave estimates of nucleated cell counts. Clones were read by immunoSEQ multiplex PCR, and TCRdb kept only the in-frame ones, dropping some. V and J calls and clone size are given by that table; D and trimming were obtained from the DNA. The table includes around 65,000 clones, under 95% detected once. This sequence originates from a human donor in a cohort sampled during active COVID-19. This chain uses TRBV27 with TRBJ2-3; D unresolved. The source material was peripheral blood. The chain's CDR3 is CASSPYRSTDTQYF. In DNA, the CDR3 is TGTGCCAGCAGTCCATACAGAAGCACAGATACGCAGTATTTT.